The 8 T cell receptor beta chains listed next were all sequenced from one sample in a study of blood T cell repertoires in COVID-19 (TCRdb year 2020). Receptor amplification or capture employed the immunoSEQ multiplex PCR assay. The clones in this table, taken by TCRdb from immuneACCESS, are in-frame only. Not every clone is retained; where verified, under half of the shortfall comes from an unresolved V gene, and the cause of the rest is unknown. Present in this sample are 60,000 or so clones, approximately 82% of which were seen just once. The top ten clonotypes cover around 3.5% of the sample. Input material: peripheral blood. The receptors shown here come from a man aged 55 to 70 with acute or convalescent COVID-19.

This clone showed up just a few times. This sample includes further DNA sequences coding for the same CDR3. The V call is TRBV29-1, the J call TRBJ1-1; TRBD1 agrees at 9 bases. In germline, CDR1 is SQVTM, CDR2 ANQGSEA. After removal of 6 bases from V and 1 base from J, the junction contained 3 bases not matched to a gene. The CDR3 is made up of 13 amino acids. CDR3: CSVGQGGNTEAFF. Written as DNA, the CDR3 is TGCAGCGTGGGACAGGGAGGGAACACTGAAGCTTTCTTT. Combining the CDR3 with reference TRBV29-1 and TRBJ1-1 gives the whole variable domain SAVISQKPSRDICQRGTSLTIQCQVDSQVTMMFWYRQQPGQSLTLIATANQGSEATYESGFVIDKFPISRPNLTFSTLTVSNMSPEDSSIYLCSVGQGGNTEAFFGQGTRLTVV.

This chain uses TRBV7-9 with TRBJ1-1, with 9 bases identical to TRBD1. The CDR3 consists of 15 residues. Per germline, CDR1 SEHNR and CDR2 FQNEAQ (reference sequence). With 4 bases clipped from V and 2 bases from J, the junction kept 5 bases outside the gene matches. CDR3 loop: CASSSRTGENTEAFF. The CDR3, as DNA: TGTGCCAGCAGCTCTCGGACAGGGGAAAACACTGAAGCTTTCTTT.

The chain carries TRBV19 and TRBJ2-2, with D maybe TRBD1 (6 bases). The CDR3 extends over 14 amino acids. V gave up 10 bases and J gave up 7 bases, with 19 bases separating them. Germline CDR1 is LNHDA and CDR2 is SQIVND (reference sequence). The CDR3, as DNA: TGTGCCACTATAGCCAGGGGACGGGGCGGGGAGCTGTTTTTT. Translated: CATIARGRGGELFF.

J is TRBJ1-2 and V is TRBV15, with unresolved D. This CDR3 is 17 amino acids long. From germline, CDR1 is LNHNV and CDR2 YYDKDF (reference sequence). The V and J ends lost 0 bases and 5 bases respectively, with 19 bases between them. CDR3 region: CATSRDISEGFRYGYTF. CDR3 sequence (DNA): TGTGCCACCAGCAGAGATATCTCGGAGGGTTTCAGATATGGCTACACCTTC.

The chain couples TRBV19 to TRBJ1-2, with 8 bases fitting TRBD1. CDR3 length equals 15 residues. V lost 6 bases, J lost 1 base, and 7 bases stayed unmatched. Germline CDR1 and CDR2: LNHDA and SQIVND (reference sequence). CDR3 sequence reads: CASRSRTGLNYGYTF. CDR3 DNA: TGTGCCAGTAGGTCCCGGACAGGGCTTAACTATGGCTACACCTTC.

The J gene is TRBJ1-1, the V gene TRBV7-2; TRBD1 matches 10 bases. The trim removed 5 bases at V and 5 bases at J, leaving 5 bases unmatched. Germline V lookup: CDR1 SGHTA, CDR2 FQGNSA. This CDR3 has 14 amino acids. CDR3 residues: CASSRGQGRTEAFF. The CDR3 nucleotides read TGTGCCAGCAGCCGGGGACAGGGGAGGACTGAAGCTTTCTTT.

The rearrangement joins TRBV29-1 to TRBJ2-2; 8 nucleotides line up with TRBD1. CDR1 and CDR2 from the germline V gene are SQVTM and ANQGSEA. J was trimmed by 5 bases and V by 3 bases; bases with no gene match: 2. The CDR3 totals 13 residues. The CDR3 bases are TGCAGCGTTGACAGGGGGCAAACCGGGGAGCTGTTTTTT. Translating it yields CSVDRGQTGELFF.

As DNA, the CDR3 is TGTGCCAGCAGCTTGCTAGGGCAGGGTAACACTGAAGCTTTCTTT. This encodes CASSLLGQGNTEAFF. The gene calls are TRBV5-6 and TRBJ1-1; D may be TRBD1 (5 bases). Trimming stripped 1 base from V and 2 bases from J, with 12 bases between. This CDR3 region has 15 residues. Germline V gives CDR1 SGHDT, CDR2 YYEEEE.